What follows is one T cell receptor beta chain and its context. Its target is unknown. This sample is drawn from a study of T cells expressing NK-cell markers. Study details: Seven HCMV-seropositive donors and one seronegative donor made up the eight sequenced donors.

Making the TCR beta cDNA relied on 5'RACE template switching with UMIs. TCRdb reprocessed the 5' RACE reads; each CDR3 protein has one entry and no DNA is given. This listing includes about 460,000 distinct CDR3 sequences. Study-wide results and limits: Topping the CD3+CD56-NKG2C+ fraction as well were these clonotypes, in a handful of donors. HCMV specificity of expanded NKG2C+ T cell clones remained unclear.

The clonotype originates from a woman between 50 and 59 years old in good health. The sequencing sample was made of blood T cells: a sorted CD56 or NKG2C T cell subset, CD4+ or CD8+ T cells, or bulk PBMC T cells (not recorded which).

The CDR3 region is CASSSEGLAGGYNEQFF. The chain has TRBV11-3 and TRBJ2-1; TCRdb lists TRBD2, though no DNA is available to test this call. This CDR3 has 17 residues. The germline V gene has CDR1 SGHNT and CDR2 YENEEA. Full variable domain (outside the CDR3, taken from reference TRBV11-3 and TRBJ2-1): EAGVVQSPRYKIIEKKQPVAFWCNPISGHNTLYWYLQNLGQGPELLIRYENEEAVDDSQLPKDRFSAERLKGVDSTLKIQPAELGDSAVYLCASSSEGLAGGYNEQFFGPGTRLTVL.